A selection of T cell receptor beta chains follows, all from one sample in a study of blood T cell repertoires in COVID-19. The data were produced by immunoSEQ multiplex PCR, yet TCRdb's version contains in-frame clones alone and is incomplete. Of around 320,000 clones listed, 70% to 90% are singletons. The specimen sequenced was peripheral blood. These receptors were obtained from a human donor in a cohort sampled during active COVID-19. CDR3s include the opening cysteine and the closing phenylalanine or tryptophan. The order of the fields is clone size, J gene, V gene, CDR3 protein. Where a row states a size, it is once, few, many or the class of an expanded clone; other rows omit it.

size: .; J: TRBJ1-1; V: TRBV7-9; CDR3: CASSLGVAGAYEAFF
size: .; J: TRBJ2-2; V: TRBV30; CDR3: CAWQEPTGIPTGELFF
size: .; J: TRBJ1-4; V: TRBV7-2; CDR3: CASSSDSAGELFF
size: many; J: TRBJ1-1; V: TRBV7-8; CDR3: CASSPRGFATEAFF
size: .; J: TRBJ2-2; V: TRBV5-1; CDR3: CASSPITVTGELFF
size: .; J: TRBJ2-5; V: TRBV7-3; CDR3: CASSFKHQETQYF
size: .; J: TRBJ1-2; V: TRBV5-6; CDR3: CASSPGGGRPYGYTF
size: .; J: TRBJ1-2; V: TRBV12-3/TRBV12-4; CDR3: CASRPDRGGYTF
size: few; J: TRBJ1-1; V: TRBV10-1; CDR3: CASSESNGNEAFF
size: .; J: TRBJ1-2; V: TRBV19; CDR3: CASTRGGGYTF
size: .; J: TRBJ1-1; V: TRBV30; CDR3: CAWERQGLNTEAFF
size: .; J: TRBJ1-2; V: TRBV5-1; CDR3: CASSSEGQDYGYTF
size: .; J: TRBJ1-2; V: TRBV9; CDR3: CASSVEMGLGYGYTF
size: .; J: TRBJ2-2; V: TRBV30; CDR3: CAWSHRNTGELFF
size: .; J: TRBJ2-1; V: TRBV7-2; CDR3: CASRPGGSYNEQFF
size: .; J: TRBJ1-6; V: TRBV6-4; CDR3: CASRTEAGYNSPLHF
size: .; J: TRBJ1-2; V: TRBV6-2/TRBV6-3; CDR3: CASSYLSYGYTF
size: .; J: TRBJ2-3; V: TRBV10-2; CDR3: CASFGVRQGRSTDTQYF
size: .; J: TRBJ1-2; V: TRBV9; CDR3: CASSVGAGGTNYGYTF
size: .; J: TRBJ2-3; V: TRBV24-1; CDR3: CATSDLRTSGGGTDTQYF
size: .; J: TRBJ2-3; V: TRBV7-3; CDR3: CASSSQFTDTQYF
size: .; J: TRBJ1-1; V: TRBV2; CDR3: CASSRGIVEAFF
size: few; J: TRBJ2-7; V: TRBV10-3; CDR3: CAISGRRQVRYEQYF
size: .; J: TRBJ2-2; V: TRBV5-6; CDR3: CASSPEEGAELFF
size: .; J: TRBJ2-7; V: TRBV7-8; CDR3: CASSLGQGPSYEQYF
size: .; J: TRBJ1-2; V: TRBV6-5; CDR3: CASSSWTGGIGYTF
size: few; J: TRBJ2-7; V: TRBV5-4; CDR3: CASSLNGARSREQYF
size: few; J: TRBJ2-1; V: TRBV7-6; CDR3: CASSFDSRNEQFF
size: .; J: TRBJ2-7; V: TRBV5-1; CDR3: CASSLDGYEQYF